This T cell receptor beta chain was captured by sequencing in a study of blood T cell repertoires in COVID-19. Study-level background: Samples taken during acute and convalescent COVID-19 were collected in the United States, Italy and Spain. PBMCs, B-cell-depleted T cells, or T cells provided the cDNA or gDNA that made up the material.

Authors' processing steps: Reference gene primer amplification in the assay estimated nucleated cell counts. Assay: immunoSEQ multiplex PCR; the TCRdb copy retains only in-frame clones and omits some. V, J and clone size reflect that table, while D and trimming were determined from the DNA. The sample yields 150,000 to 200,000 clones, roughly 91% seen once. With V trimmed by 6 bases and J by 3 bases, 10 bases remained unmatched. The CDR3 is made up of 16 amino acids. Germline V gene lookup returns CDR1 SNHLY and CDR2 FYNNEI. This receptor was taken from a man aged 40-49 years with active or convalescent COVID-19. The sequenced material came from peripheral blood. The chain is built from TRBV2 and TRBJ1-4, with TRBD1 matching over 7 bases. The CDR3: CASSPGDRVANEKLFF. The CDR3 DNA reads TGTGCCAGCAGCCCTGGAGACAGGGTTGCTAATGAAAAACTGTTTTTT.